Listed below are T cell receptor beta chains from one sample, sequenced in a study of human T cells and chemical hapten exposure. TCRdb processed the reads anew with MiXCR; each CDR3 protein has one entry. The sample consists of about 120,000 distinct CDR3 sequences, approximately 9.3% of them appearing once. Input material: whole blood. The receptor source for this set is a human donor in good health. Some clones in this sample may be carry-over from other donors' samples. CDR3s leave out the opening cysteine and the closing phenylalanine or tryptophan. Each record gives: V gene, clone size, J gene, CDR3 protein. The size of a clone is reported for some rows only, either as once, few or many, or as a class for expanded clones.

>TRBV4-3|once|TRBJ1-2
ASSQSGQGPNYGYT
>TRBV11-2|many|TRBJ1-2
ASSLPEGNYGYT
>TRBV5-1|NA|TRBJ2-7
ASSTGTVHEQY
>TRBV15|few|TRBJ2-7
ATSRDIPNLAGAAKEQY
>TRBV4-2|many|TRBJ1-4
ASSQVGGGEKLF
>TRBV19|NA|TRBJ1-5
ASRSDRQVGQPQH
>TRBV27|few|TRBJ2-7
ASARGSSYEQY
>TRBV7-3|NA|TRBJ2-5
ASSIQRLGRIETQY
>TRBV7-9|NA|TRBJ2-4
ASSLTSGRAFVKNIQY
>TRBV28|NA|TRBJ2-2
ASSPRTGRSAVAGELF
>TRBV11-2|many|TRBJ2-1
ASSLPVINEQF
>TRBV11-2|many|TRBJ1-2
ASSLELGDYGYT
>TRBV6-5|few|TRBJ2-7
ASSYQRESSYEQY
>TRBV19|NA|TRBJ1-1
ASREGQRTEAF
>TRBV30|NA|TRBJ2-7
AWSIIAGVGEQY
>TRBV7-9|NA|TRBJ2-1
ASSPGGAHNNEQF